This record covers a single T cell receptor beta chain. This sample was included in a study of blood T cell repertoires in COVID-19. Sequenced by immunoSEQ multiplex PCR; TCRdb stores in-frame clones only, minus some. The data show around 140,000 clones, around 86% seen once. Germline CDR1 and CDR2: MGHDK and SYGVNS. The CDR3 is made up of 14 amino acids. Trimming removed 4 bases at V and 4 bases at J, with 13 bases between. Sequencing was carried out using PBMCs or T cells enriched from blood (not recorded which). This clonotype originated in a man between 60 and 70 years old who had recovered from COVID-19. The chain links TRBV25-1 to TRBJ1-2; D not certain. The CDR3 spells CASSAGAAGYGYTF. The CDR3 bases are TGTGCCAGCAGTGCTGGAGCAGCCGGCTATGGCTACACCTTC.